A selection of T cell receptor beta chains follows, all from one sample in a study of cytomegalovirus exposure and HLA in healthy donors. Profiling relied on immunoSEQ multiplex PCR, and the TCRdb table lists in-frame clones only, not all of them. The sample lists more than 70,000 clones; around 75% were seen once. The sequenced sample was PBMCs. The receptors were gathered from a man aged 40-50 years in good health and CMV-seronegative. Each CDR3 is given without its conserved first and last residue. Each record gives: clone size, J gene, V gene, CDR3 protein. For some rows the clone size is stated as once, few or many, or as a class when expanded; others skip it.

once | TRBJ1-4 | TRBV9 | ASSVERGANEKLF
. | TRBJ1-5 | TRBV4-2 | ASSQGRVFGQPQH
. | TRBJ2-7 | TRBV11-1 | ASRGYQSSYEQY
. | . | TRBV5-4 | ASSLEWTGGHEQY
. | TRBJ1-1 | TRBV7-9 | ASSLVYGGNTEAF
. | TRBJ2-5 | TRBV5-1 | ASSFEAAVGETQY
. | TRBJ1-6 | TRBV6-1 | ASSSTGNSPLH
. | TRBJ2-3 | TRBV5-6 | ASSSGTVSTDTQY
. | TRBJ2-3 | TRBV7-3 | ASSLRSGGGLTDTQY
. | TRBJ1-4 | TRBV7-2 | ASSLAPGTGEKLF
. | TRBJ2-5 | TRBV7-7 | ASSLDMPGGRQETQY
. | TRBJ1-2 | TRBV2 | ASKPGVGYT
. | TRBJ1-4 | TRBV18 | ASSPVGPGKIDEKLF
. | TRBJ1-5 | TRBV6-1 | ASKTGGDFQPQH
. | TRBJ2-2 | TRBV28 | ASSGLAGPTGELF
. | TRBJ2-5 | TRBV4-2 | ASSPRTSGDLAQY
. | TRBJ2-2 | TRBV7-6 | ASSLGRGDTGELF
. | TRBJ1-2 | TRBV6-1 | ASSDHRGGYT
once | TRBJ2-1 | TRBV19 | ASTQTGGPYNEQF
. | TRBJ2-7 | TRBV7-2 | ASSVFDSSYEQY
. | TRBJ2-7 | TRBV7-6 | ASSFRDRSSYEQY
. | TRBJ2-3 | TRBV5-1 | ASSSDSRTDTQY
. | TRBJ2-3 | TRBV5-1 | ASSGFKTATDTQY
. | TRBJ1-2 | TRBV7-9 | ASSPPVSSHDT
. | TRBJ1-5 | TRBV30 | AWKGQRNQPQH
once | TRBJ2-3 | TRBV7-9 | ASSELGGITDTQY
few | TRBJ2-7 | TRBV6-5 | ASSRDNAEIYEQY
. | TRBJ1-1 | TRBV20-1 | SAVRGAF
few | TRBJ2-2 | TRBV10-3 | AISGGVAGLAGGPVTGELF
once | . | TRBV9 | ASSPSGRDRLYEQY
. | TRBJ1-3 | TRBV5-1 | ASSLGQYSGNTIY
. | TRBJ2-2 | TRBV15 | ATSSRNTGELF
few | TRBJ1-4 | TRBV4-1 | ASSQGQVPVLF
. | TRBJ2-7 | TRBV4-1 | ASSPRTDSYEQY
. | TRBJ1-2 | TRBV10-3 | AISFGQGGYT
. | TRBJ2-7 | TRBV29-1 | SVESPLTPYEQY
once | TRBJ1-5 | TRBV30 | AWSSRDIGVRPQH
. | TRBJ1-3 | TRBV9 | ASSVEWGAGNTIY
. | TRBJ2-5 | TRBV9 | ASSVADTQETQY
. | TRBJ1-2 | TRBV19 | ASSMNREVGYGYT
once | TRBJ2-5 | TRBV5-1 | ASSSSGGAEKEIQY
. | TRBJ2-3 | TRBV27 | ASSPLGVAGDTQY
. | TRBJ1-4 | TRBV5-8 | ASSQTTGQLNEKLF
few | TRBJ2-7 | TRBV27 | ASSPPRGPYEQY
. | TRBJ1-2 | TRBV19 | ASRTGLAYGYT
few | TRBJ2-7 | TRBV9 | ASSVGHHLRDNYEQY
once | TRBJ1-3 | TRBV18 | ASSPGAGNTIY
. | TRBJ2-5 | TRBV4-2 | ASSQVGQLAEGGQY
. | TRBJ2-7 | TRBV27 | ASSLSSGRGGEQY
. | TRBJ2-2 | TRBV29-1 | SVRPGTGVPGELF
. | TRBJ1-2 | TRBV28 | ASSDPGQGAYGYT
. | TRBJ2-2 | TRBV12-5 | ASGFRGTGPGELF
few | TRBJ1-5 | TRBV20-1 | SARGAWPQH
few | TRBJ1-2 | TRBV5-5 | ASSLGGQGDRGYT
few | TRBJ2-1 | TRBV7-6 | ASSATSGGTVPYNEQF